Described below is a single T cell receptor beta chain sequence and its context. Its target is not known. The CDR3 runs to 12 residues. Per germline, CDR1 SEHNR and CDR2 FQNEAQ (reference sequence). The V gene lost 5 bases and the J gene lost 8 bases, with 12 bases spanning the gap. This record comes from a study of shared clonotypes between healthy human individuals. Data came from immunoSEQ multiplex PCR; TCRdb stores just in-frame clones and leaves some out. The table has 950,000 to 1,100,000 clones, about 75% seen once. Overall study results and limits: Among the subsets, naive ones generally showed larger estimated richness than memory ones.

This chain connects TRBV7-9 to TRBJ1-2, with a possible D match to TRBD1 (5 bases). The TCR comes from a young man in good health. Sequenced: memory CD4+ T cells sorted from blood. The subset here: CD45RA-negative fraction. CDR3 coding DNA: TGTGCCAGCAGCCCGGGCCAGGGAGGCTACACCTTC. It yields the protein CASSPGQGGYTF.